This T cell receptor (beta chain) was captured in a study of shared clonotypes between healthy human individuals. Broader study findings: The authors expected sequencing depth to affect clonotype sharing among donors. Larger estimated richness was generally seen in naive subsets than in memory subsets.

Remarks on this clone: The antigen remains unidentified.

Profiling relied on immunoSEQ multiplex PCR, and the TCRdb table lists in-frame clones only, not all of them. The sample records approximately 2,200,000 clones, 90% to 95% being singletons. The CDR3 loop spans 16 amino acids. The trim removed 5 bases at V and 2 bases at J, leaving 11 bases unmatched. CDR1 is SGHTA and CDR2 is FQGNSA in the germline V gene. It was CD45RO-negative cells, positively selected for CCR7, that made up naive CD8 cells, with terminally differentiated effector memory CD45RA+ cells excluded. The V call is TRBV7-2, the J call TRBJ2-7; 8 nucleotides align to TRBD2. Sequencing input: naive CD8+ T cells from PBMCs. This sequence originates from a man younger than 35 in good health. Some clones in this sample may be carry-over from other donors' samples. The CDR3 spells CASSLLRAGAPYEQYF. The DNA for the CDR3 is TGTGCCAGCAGCCTCCTCCGAGCGGGAGCACCCTACGAGCAGTACTTC.